This T cell receptor beta chain was observed in a study of shared clonotypes between healthy human individuals. Study conclusions and caveats: Clonotype sharing among donors was thought likely to change with sequencing depth.

V lost 7 bases to trimming and J lost 5 bases, with 9 bases between them. The V gene's germline CDR1 is ENHRY and CDR2 SYGVKD. The CDR3 runs 12 residues. Sequencing used immunoSEQ multiplex PCR; TCRdb keeps in-frame clones, though not all of them. This repertoire shows approximately 500,000 clones, roughly 80% found once; its top ten account for about 13%. In the case of this clone: The antigen is not known.

This clonotype was sampled from a woman in her 40s in good health. Some clones in this sample may be carry-over from other donors' samples. This rearrangement joins TRBV10-3 to TRBJ2-1; a weak D match, TRBD2 (6 bases). Sequenced material: PBMCs. The CDR3 bases are TGTGCCATCATGGACTATAACAATGAGCAGTTCTTC. Protein: CAIMDYNNEQFF.